Here is one T cell receptor (beta chain) with its context. Its antigen is currently unknown. Over chemoradiotherapy, repertoires were sampled more than once. This entry belongs to a study of chemoradiotherapy in HPV16-positive cancers. The germline V and J ends were trimmed by 6 bases and 0 bases, with 16 bases remaining between them. The germline CDR1 and CDR2 sequences are SEHNR and FQNEAQ (reference sequence). This CDR3 has 16 residues. Measured with immunoSEQ multiplex PCR; TCRdb has only the in-frame clones, and not every one. The data hold 29,000 or so clones, with more than 85% observed a single time. Study-level findings and limits: Functional assays defining HPV-specific T cells used only a couple of HPV16-positive patients. For HPV16-positive patients, expanding HPV-responsive T cells associated with longer recurrence-free survival. Candidate HPV-specific clones and E7-related TCR motifs grew in tumor during treatment.

The clonotype originates from a human donor with HPV-associated anogenital cancer. The V call is TRBV7-9, the J call TRBJ2-3, with D tentatively TRBD2 (7 bases). Specimen: blood, collected from a patient who underwent chemoradiotherapy. The CDR3 coding sequence is TGTGCCAGCAGTCAAGGGGGGGATTCTAGCACAGATACGCAGTATTTT. Residues: CASSQGGDSSTDTQYF.